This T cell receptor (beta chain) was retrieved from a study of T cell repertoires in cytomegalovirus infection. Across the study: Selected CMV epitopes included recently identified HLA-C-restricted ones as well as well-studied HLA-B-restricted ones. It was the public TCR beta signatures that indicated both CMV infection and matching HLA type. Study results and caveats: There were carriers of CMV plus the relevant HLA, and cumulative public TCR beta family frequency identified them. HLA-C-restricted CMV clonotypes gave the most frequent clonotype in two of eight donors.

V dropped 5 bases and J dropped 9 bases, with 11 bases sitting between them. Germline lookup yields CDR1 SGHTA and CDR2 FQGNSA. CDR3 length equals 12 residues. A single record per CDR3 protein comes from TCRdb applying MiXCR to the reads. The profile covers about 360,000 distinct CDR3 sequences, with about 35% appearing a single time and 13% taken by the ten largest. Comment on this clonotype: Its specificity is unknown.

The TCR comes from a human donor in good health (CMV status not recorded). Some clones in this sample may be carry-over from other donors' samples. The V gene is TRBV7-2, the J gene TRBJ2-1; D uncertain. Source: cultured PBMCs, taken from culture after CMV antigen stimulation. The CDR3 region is CASSPRTVEQFF. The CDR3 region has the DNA TGTGCCAGCAGCCCTAGGACGGTTGAGCAGTTCTTC.